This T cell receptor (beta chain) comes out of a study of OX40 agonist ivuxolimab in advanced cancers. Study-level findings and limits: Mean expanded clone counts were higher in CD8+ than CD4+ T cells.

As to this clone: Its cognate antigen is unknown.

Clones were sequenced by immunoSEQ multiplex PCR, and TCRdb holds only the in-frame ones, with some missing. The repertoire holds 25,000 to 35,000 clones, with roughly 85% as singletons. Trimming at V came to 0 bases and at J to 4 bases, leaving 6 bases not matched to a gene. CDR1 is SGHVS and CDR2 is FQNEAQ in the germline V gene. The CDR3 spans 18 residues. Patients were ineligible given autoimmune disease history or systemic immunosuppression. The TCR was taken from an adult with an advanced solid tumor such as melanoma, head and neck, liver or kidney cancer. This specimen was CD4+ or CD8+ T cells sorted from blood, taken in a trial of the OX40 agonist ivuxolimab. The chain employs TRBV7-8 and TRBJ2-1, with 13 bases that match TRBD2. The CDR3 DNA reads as TGTGCCAGCAGCTTAGCGCTGGGACTAGCGGGGACGTACAATGAGCAGTTCTTC. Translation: CASSLALGLAGTYNEQFF. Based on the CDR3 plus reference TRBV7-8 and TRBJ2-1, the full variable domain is GAGVSQSPRYKVAKRGQDVALRCDPISGHVSLFWYQQALGQGPEFLTYFQNEAQLDKSGLPSDRFFAERPEGSVSTLKIQRTQQEDSAVYLCASSLALGLAGTYNEQFFGPGTRLTVL.